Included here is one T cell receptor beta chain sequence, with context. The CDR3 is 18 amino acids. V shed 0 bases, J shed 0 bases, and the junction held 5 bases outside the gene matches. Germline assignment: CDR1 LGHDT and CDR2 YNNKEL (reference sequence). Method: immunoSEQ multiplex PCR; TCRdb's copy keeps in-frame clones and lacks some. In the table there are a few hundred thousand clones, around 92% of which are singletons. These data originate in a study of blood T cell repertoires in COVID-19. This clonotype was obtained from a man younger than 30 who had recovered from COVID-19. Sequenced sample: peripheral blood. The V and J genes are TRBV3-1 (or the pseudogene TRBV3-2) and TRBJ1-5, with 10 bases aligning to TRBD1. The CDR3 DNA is TGTGCCAGCAGCCAAGAAGGGACAGGGGTCTATAGCAATCAGCCCCAGCATTTT. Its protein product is CASSQEGTGVYSNQPQHF.